The TCR beta chain under discussion was sequenced for a study of regulatory T cells in long-lasting Graves disease. Whole-study findings and limits: Persistent disease exhibited a predilection for TRBV28, TRBJ1-2 and TRBJ2-5.

Trimming took 4 bases from V and 10 from J; bases not matched to a gene: 5. The CDR3 extends over 13 amino acids. Per germline, CDR1 MNHEY and CDR2 SVGAGI. This clonotype was detected many times. Its antigen is unidentified. To make TCR beta libraries, researchers used iRepertoire HTBI primers and Arm-PCR of CDR3 regions. TCRdb reanalysed the multiplex PCR reads using MiXCR and keeps one entry per CDR3 protein. The sample carries about 500,000 distinct CDR3 sequences, about 12% recorded once. Time point specified: newly diagnosed GD, antithyroid drugs for less than 3 months. Generation of the TCR library employed RNA extracted from PBMCs. These data are also associated with another study on T cells in Graves' hyperthyroidism and ophthalmopathy.

This TCR was recovered from a woman aged 30 to 39 with Graves disease. This specimen was peripheral blood mononuclear cells (PBMCs), taken at new diagnosis, from a patient treated with antithyroid drugs. The chain joins TRBV6-5 to TRBJ1-1, with TRBD1 identical over 11 bases. The CDR3 DNA follows: TGTGCCAGCAGTTGGACAGGGGGCGCGGGAGCTTTCTTT. Translated: CASSWTGGAGAFF.